The clone carrying this T cell receptor beta chain was seen at least ten times. Its specificity is not known. Construction of the TCRbeta library involved unique molecular identifiers. TCRdb reprocessed the PCR reads with MiXCR, giving one entry per CDR3 protein. The sample yields approximately 300,000 distinct CDR3 sequences, around 7.1% seen once. The sample is drawn from a study of T-cell reconstitution after alpha-beta-depleted transplantation in children. General study findings and limits: It was newly produced T cells that mostly accounted for T-cell counts and diversity one year after transplant. Some patients owed their high day-60 TCRbeta diversity to surviving recipient T cells and thymic progenitors. Several hundred rapidly expanded clones from non-depleted graft cells reportedly supplied alpha-beta T cells about two months post-transplant.

CDR3 length equals 12 residues. V was clipped by 6 bases and J by 1 base, with 4 bases between them. The material sequenced was peripheral blood, taken 360 days after TCRalphabeta/CD19-depleted stem cell transplant. The sequence came from a female patient aged 2-10 years who had a stem cell transplant for Fanconi anemia, so the T cells may come from the graft donor. J is TRBJ2-1 and V is TRBV12-3 or TRBV12-4; no definite D call. The CDR3 coding sequence is TGTGCCAGCAGAAAATCCTACAATGAGCAGTTCTTC. Amino acids: CASRKSYNEQFF.